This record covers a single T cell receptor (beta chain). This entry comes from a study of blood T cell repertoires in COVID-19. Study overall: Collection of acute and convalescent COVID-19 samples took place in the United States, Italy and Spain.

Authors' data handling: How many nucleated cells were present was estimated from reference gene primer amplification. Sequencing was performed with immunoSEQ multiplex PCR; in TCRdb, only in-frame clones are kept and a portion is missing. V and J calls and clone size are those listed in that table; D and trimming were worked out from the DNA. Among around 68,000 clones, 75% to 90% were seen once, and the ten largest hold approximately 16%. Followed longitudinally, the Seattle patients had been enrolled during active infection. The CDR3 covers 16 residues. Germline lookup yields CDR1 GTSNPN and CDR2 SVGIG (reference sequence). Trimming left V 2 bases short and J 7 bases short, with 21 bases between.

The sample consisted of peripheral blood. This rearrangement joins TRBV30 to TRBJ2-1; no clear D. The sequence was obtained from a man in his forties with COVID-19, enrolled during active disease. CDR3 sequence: CAWSSPTAGLLNEQFF. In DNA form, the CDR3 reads TGTGCCTGGAGTTCCCCTACAGCTGGTCTTCTGAATGAGCAGTTCTTC.